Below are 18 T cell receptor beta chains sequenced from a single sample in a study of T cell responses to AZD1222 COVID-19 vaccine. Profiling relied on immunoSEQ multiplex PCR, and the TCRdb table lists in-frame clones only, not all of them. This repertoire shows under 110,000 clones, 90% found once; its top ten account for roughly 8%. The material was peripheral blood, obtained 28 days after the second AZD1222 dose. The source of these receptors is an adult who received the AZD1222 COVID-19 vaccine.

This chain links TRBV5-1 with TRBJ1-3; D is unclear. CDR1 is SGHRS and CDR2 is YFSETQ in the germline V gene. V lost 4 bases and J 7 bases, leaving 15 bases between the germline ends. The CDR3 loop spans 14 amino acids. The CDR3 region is CASSPGRSGNTIYF. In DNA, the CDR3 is TGCGCCAGCAGCCCCGGCCGTTCCGGGAACACCATATATTTT. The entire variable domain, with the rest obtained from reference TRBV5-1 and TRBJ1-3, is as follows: KAGVTQTPRYLIKTRGQQVTLSCSPISGHRSVSWYQQTPGQGLQFLFEYFSETQRNKGNFPGRFSGRQFSNSRSEMNVSTLELGDSALYLCASSPGRSGNTIYFGEGSWLTVV.

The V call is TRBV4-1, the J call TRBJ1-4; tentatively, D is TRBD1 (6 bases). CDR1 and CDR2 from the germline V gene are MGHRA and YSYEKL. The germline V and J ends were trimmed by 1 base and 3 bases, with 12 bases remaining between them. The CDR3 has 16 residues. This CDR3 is CASSQVVRQANEKLFF. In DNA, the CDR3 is TGCGCCAGCAGCCAAGTGGTTCGACAGGCTAATGAAAAACTGTTTTTT.

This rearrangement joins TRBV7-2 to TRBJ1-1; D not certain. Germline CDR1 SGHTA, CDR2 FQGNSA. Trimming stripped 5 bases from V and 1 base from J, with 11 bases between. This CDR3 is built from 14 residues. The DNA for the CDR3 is TGTGCCAGCAGCGCCCGGGCCCCGAACACTGAAGCTTTCTTT. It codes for CASSARAPNTEAFF.

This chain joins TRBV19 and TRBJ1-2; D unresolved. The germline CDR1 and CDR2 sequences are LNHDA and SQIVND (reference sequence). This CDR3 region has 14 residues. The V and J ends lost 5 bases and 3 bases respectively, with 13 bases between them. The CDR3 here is CASSPDVRYYGYTF. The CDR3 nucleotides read TGTGCCAGTAGTCCCGACGTCAGGTACTATGGCTACACCTTC.

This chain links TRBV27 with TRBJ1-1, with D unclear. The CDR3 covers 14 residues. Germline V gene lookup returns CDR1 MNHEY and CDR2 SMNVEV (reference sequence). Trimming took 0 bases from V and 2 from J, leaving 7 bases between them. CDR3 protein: CASSLSWVNTEAFF. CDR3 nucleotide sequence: TGTGCCAGCAGTTTATCGTGGGTCAACACTGAAGCTTTCTTT.

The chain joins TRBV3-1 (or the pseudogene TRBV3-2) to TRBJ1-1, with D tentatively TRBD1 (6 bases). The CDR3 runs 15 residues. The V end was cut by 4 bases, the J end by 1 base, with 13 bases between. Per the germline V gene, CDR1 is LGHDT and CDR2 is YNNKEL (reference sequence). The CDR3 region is CASSLSTQGNTEAFF. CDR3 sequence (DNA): TGTGCCAGCAGCCTCTCAACACAGGGGAACACTGAAGCTTTCTTT.

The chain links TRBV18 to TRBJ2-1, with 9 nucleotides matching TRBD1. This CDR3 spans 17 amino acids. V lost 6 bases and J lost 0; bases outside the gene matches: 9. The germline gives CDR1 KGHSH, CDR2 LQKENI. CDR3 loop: CASSLSTGGASYNEQFF. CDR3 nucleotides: TGTGCCAGCTCTCTATCGACAGGGGGAGCCTCCTACAATGAGCAGTTCTTC.

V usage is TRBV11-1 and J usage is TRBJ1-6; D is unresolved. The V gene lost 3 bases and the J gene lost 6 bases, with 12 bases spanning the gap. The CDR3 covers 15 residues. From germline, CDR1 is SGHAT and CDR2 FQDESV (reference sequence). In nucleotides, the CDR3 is TGTGCCAGCAGCTTGACCGACCCCGTTAATTCACCCCTCCACTTT. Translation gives CASSLTDPVNSPLHF.

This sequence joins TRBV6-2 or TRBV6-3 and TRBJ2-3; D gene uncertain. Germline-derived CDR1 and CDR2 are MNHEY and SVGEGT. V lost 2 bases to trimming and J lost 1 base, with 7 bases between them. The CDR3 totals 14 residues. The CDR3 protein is CASSYLGRTDTQYF. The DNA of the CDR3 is TGTGCCAGCAGTTACCTCGGCCGCACAGATACGCAGTATTTT.

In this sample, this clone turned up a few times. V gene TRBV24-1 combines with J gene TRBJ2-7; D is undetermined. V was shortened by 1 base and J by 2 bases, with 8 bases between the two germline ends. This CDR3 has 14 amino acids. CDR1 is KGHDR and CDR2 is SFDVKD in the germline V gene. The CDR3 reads CATSDFRPAYEQYF. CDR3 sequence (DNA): TGTGCCACCAGTGATTTCCGACCCGCCTACGAGCAGTACTTC.

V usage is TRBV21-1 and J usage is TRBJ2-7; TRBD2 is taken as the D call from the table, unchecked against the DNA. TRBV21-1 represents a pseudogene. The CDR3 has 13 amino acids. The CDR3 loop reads CASSPGGGYEQYF. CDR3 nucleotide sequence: TGTGCCAGCAGCCCAGGTGGGGGGTACGAGCAGTACTTC.

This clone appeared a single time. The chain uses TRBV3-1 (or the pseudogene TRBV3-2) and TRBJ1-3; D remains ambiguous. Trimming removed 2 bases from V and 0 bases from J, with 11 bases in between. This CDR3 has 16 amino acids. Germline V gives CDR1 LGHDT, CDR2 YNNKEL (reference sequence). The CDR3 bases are TGTGCCAGCAGCCAAATACAGCGTAACTCTGGAAACACCATATATTTT. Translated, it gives CASSQIQRNSGNTIYF.

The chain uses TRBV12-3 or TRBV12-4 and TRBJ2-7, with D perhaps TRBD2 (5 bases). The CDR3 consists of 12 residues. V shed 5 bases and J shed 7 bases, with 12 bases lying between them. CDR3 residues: CASSHGLLEQYF. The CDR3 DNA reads TGTGCCAGCAGTCACGGACTTTTGGAGCAGTACTTC.

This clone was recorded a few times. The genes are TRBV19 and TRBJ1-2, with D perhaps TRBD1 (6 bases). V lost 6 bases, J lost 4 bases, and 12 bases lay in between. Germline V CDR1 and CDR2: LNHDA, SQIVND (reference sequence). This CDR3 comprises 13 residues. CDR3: CASSLTGLYGYTF. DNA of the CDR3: TGTGCCAGTAGCCTGACAGGACTCTATGGCTACACCTTC. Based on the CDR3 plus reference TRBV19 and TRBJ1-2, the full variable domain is DGGITQSPKYLFRKEGQNVTLSCEQNLNHDAMYWYRQDPGQGLRLIYYSQIVNDFQKGDIAEGYSVSREKKESFPLTVTSAQKNPTAFYLCASSLTGLYGYTFGSGTRLTVV.

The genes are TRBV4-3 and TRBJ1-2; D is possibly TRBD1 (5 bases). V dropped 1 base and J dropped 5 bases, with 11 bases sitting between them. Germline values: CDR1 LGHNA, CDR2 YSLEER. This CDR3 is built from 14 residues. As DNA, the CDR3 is TGCGCCAGCAGCCAAGCCCACGGGGGATATGGCTACACCTTC. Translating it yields CASSQAHGGYGYTF.

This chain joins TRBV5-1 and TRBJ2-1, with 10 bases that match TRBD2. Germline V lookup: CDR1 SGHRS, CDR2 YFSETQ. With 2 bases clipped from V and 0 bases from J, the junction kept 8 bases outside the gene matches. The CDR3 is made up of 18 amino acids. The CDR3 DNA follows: TGCGCCAGCAGCTTAGGGCTAGCGGGGGTCCCCTCCTACAATGAGCAGTTCTTC. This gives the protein CASSLGLAGVPSYNEQFF.

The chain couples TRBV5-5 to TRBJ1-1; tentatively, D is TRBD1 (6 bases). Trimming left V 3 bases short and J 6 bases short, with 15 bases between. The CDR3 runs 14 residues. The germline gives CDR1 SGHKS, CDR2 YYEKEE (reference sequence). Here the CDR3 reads CASSSGTPVSEAFF. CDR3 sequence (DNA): TGTGCCAGCAGCTCGGGGACACCGGTTTCTGAAGCTTTCTTT. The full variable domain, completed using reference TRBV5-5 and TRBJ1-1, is DAGVTQSPTHLIKTRGQQVTLRCSPISGHKSVSWYQQVLGQGPQFIFQYYEKEERGRGNFPDRFSARQFPNYSSELNVNALLLGDSALYLCASSSGTPVSEAFFGQGTRLTVV.

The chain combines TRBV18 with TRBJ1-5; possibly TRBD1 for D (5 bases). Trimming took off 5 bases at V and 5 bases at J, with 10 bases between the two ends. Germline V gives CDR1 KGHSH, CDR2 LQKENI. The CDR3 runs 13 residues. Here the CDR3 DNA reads TGTGCCAGCTCAGGGGGAGATCATCAGCCCCAGCATTTT. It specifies CASSGGDHQPQHF.